This T cell receptor (beta chain) was sequenced in a study of T cells in Graves' hyperthyroidism and ophthalmopathy. Study-level points and caveats: Researchers report that a 13 V-J model separated ophthalmopathy from stable hyperthyroidism.

Diagnoses rested on clinical symptoms, serum thyroxine and TRAb, thyroid ultrasound and orbital computed tomography. In this sample, this clonotype turned up a few times. The antigen remains undetermined. The investigators amplified TCR beta CDR3 regions from RNA transcripts. The TCR CDR3 was amplified in a first-round RT-PCR using the HTBI primer set. TCRdb used MiXCR to reprocess the multiplex PCR reads, holding one entry per CDR3 protein. Seen here are 600,000 or so distinct CDR3 sequences, 13% to 15% observed once, and the top ten hold 9.5% to 15%. Trimming stripped 2 bases from V and 5 bases from J, with 15 bases between. The CDR3 totals 15 residues. Looked up from germline, CDR1 is MGHDK and CDR2 is SYGVNS.

Sample: blood. This TCR derives from a woman between 45 and 65 years old with Graves' ophthalmopathy. This sequence joins TRBV25-1 and TRBJ1-1, with a possible D match to TRBD1 (6 bases). DNA for the CDR3: TGTGCCAGCAGTGAAAGTACAGGGCGCGGGACTGAAGCTTTCTTT. This translates into CASSESTGRGTEAFF. Full variable domain (rest looked up from reference TRBV25-1 and TRBJ1-1): EADIYQTPRYLVIGTGKKITLECSQTMGHDKMYWYQQDPGMELHLIHYSYGVNSTEKGDLSSESTVSRIRTEHFPLTLESARPSHTSQYLCASSESTGRGTEAFFGQGTRLTVV.